This T cell receptor (beta chain) is from a study of PD-1 blockade in mismatch repair-deficient tumors. Study-wide results and caveats: Rapid post-treatment expansion, then contraction, generally preceding radiologic response, marked tumor-resident clones.

Clones were read by immunoSEQ multiplex PCR, and TCRdb kept only the in-frame ones, dropping some. The table lists approximately 40,000 clones, roughly three quarters of them singletons, with approximately 22% in the top ten. Germline V CDR1 and CDR2: MGHRA, YSYEKL. This CDR3 is built from 13 residues. V dropped 2 bases and J dropped 3 bases, with 4 bases sitting between them. As regards this clone: The antigen remains undetermined.

The chain has TRBV4-1 and TRBJ2-2; D remains ambiguous. Specimen: peripheral blood, collected 4 weeks after starting pembrolizumab. This TCR came from an adult with mismatch repair-deficient cancer. The CDR3 loop is CASSQPYTGELFF. In nucleotides, the CDR3 is TGCGCCAGCAGCCAACCATACACCGGGGAGCTGTTTTTT.